This TCR beta chain was identified in a study of blood T cell repertoires in COVID-19. Study information: COVID-19 samples, acute and convalescent, were from the United States, Italy and Spain. PBMCs, B-cell-depleted T cells, or T cells provided the cDNA or gDNA that made up the material.

This CDR3 comprises 12 residues. Germline V gene sequence: CDR1 SGHDN, CDR2 FVKESK. J was trimmed by 8 bases and V by 9 bases; bases with no gene match: 8. Per the original data handling: It was from reference gene primer amplification that nucleated cell counts were estimated. TCRdb's table, derived via immunoSEQ multiplex PCR, lists solely in-frame clones and lacks some. V, J and clone size reflect that table, while D and trimming were determined from the DNA. The sample carries tens of thousands of clones, roughly 89% recorded once. The V gene is TRBV14, the J gene TRBJ1-2, with 8 bases identical to TRBD1. The receptor comes from a man aged 60-69 years with active COVID-19. The sample was peripheral blood. CDR3 in DNA: TGTGCCAGTGGACAGGGCCCGTGGGGCTACACCTTC. Translation gives CASGQGPWGYTF. Drawing the rest from reference TRBV14 and TRBJ1-2, the complete variable domain is EAGVTQFPSHSVIEKGQTVTLRCDPISGHDNLYWYRRVMGKEIKFLLHFVKESKQDESGMPNNRFLAERTGGTYSTLKVQPAELEDSGVYFCASGQGPWGYTFGSGTRLTVV.